These 24 T cell receptor beta chains share one sample of origin, sequenced in a study of T cell responses to AZD1222 COVID-19 vaccine. Some clones are missing from TCRdb's copy, which holds only in-frame ones; the method was immunoSEQ multiplex PCR. The data hold some 150,000 clones, with about nine tenths observed a single time. The sequences come from peripheral blood, collected on day 0 of AZD1222 vaccination. All receptors derive from an adult in good health.

The chain couples TRBV5-5 to TRBJ2-2; D is undetermined. Trimming left V 4 bases short and J 7 bases short, with 17 bases between. The CDR3 is made up of 15 amino acids. Germline loops: CDR1 SGHKS, CDR2 YYEKEE (reference sequence). Here the CDR3 DNA reads TGTGCCAGCAGCCTCTCGGAGAGGTTTGTCGGGGAGCTGTTTTTT. It encodes CASSLSERFVGELFF. The full variable domain, completed using reference TRBV5-5 and TRBJ2-2, is DAGVTQSPTHLIKTRGQQVTLRCSPISGHKSVSWYQQVLGQGPQFIFQYYEKEERGRGNFPDRFSARQFPNYSSELNVNALLLGDSALYLCASSLSERFVGELFFGEGSRLTVL.

The rearrangement uses TRBV30 and TRBJ1-1; 11 bases map to TRBD1. The CDR3 has 15 residues. With V trimmed by 4 bases and J by 5 bases, 9 bases remained unmatched. Germline assignment: CDR1 GTSNPN and CDR2 SVGIG (reference sequence). The CDR3 loop reads CAWNADRGLGTEAFF. CDR3 DNA: TGTGCCTGGAACGCGGACAGGGGGCTGGGAACTGAAGCTTTCTTT. Together with reference TRBV30 and TRBJ1-1, the CDR3 gives the full variable domain: SQTIHQWPATLVQPVGSPLSLECTVEGTSNPNLYWYRQAAGRGLQLLFYSVGIGQISSEVPQNLSASRPQDRQFILSSKKLLLSDSGFYLCAWNADRGLGTEAFFGQGTRLTVV.

V is TRBV24-1 and J is TRBJ2-3; D call uncertain. This CDR3 spans 15 amino acids. Germline-derived CDR1 and CDR2 are KGHDR and SFDVKD. V shed 6 bases and J shed 2 bases, with 14 bases lying between them. As DNA, the CDR3 is TGTGCCACCAGTACGAGCGCGACCCCCACAGATACGCAGTATTTT. It yields the protein CATSTSATPTDTQYF.

V is TRBV7-9 and J is TRBJ2-7; TRBD2 might be the D (7 bases). The CDR3 is 15 residues long. The ends were cut back, 2 bases at V and 3 bases at J, with 14 bases in the middle. Looked up from germline, CDR1 is SEHNR and CDR2 is FQNEAQ (reference sequence). The CDR3 sequence: CASSLYVGGDYEQYF. The CDR3 nucleotides are TGTGCCAGCAGCTTATACGTAGGGGGGGACTACGAGCAGTACTTC.

This clone was seen a handful of times. J is TRBJ1-2 and V is TRBV7-3; D perhaps matches TRBD1 (6 bases). Trimming removed 5 bases at V and 2 bases at J, with 18 bases between. The CDR3 has 16 residues. The germline gives CDR1 SGHTA, CDR2 FQGTGA. The CDR3 spells CASSLQARTANYGYTF. CDR3 nucleotides: TGTGCCAGCAGCCTACAAGCCAGGACAGCAAACTATGGCTACACCTTC.

This rearrangement joins TRBV10-3 to TRBJ1-1; a possible D gene is TRBD1 (5 bases). This CDR3 contains 14 residues. Germline V gene sequence: CDR1 ENHRY, CDR2 SYGVKD. Trimming stripped 5 bases from V and 1 base from J, with 11 bases between. The CDR3 here is CAISPGLGNTEAFF. The CDR3 nucleotides read TGTGCCATCAGTCCGGGACTGGGGAACACTGAAGCTTTCTTT.

The rearrangement links TRBV7-9 to TRBJ1-2; D is unclear. Germline V gives CDR1 SEHNR, CDR2 FQNEAQ (reference sequence). The CDR3 spans 16 residues. Trimming cost V 5 bases and J 5 bases, with 21 bases left between them. CDR3 coding DNA: TGTGCCAGCAGCATGACCGGCCCAAGACCCTTATATGGCTACACCTTC. Protein product: CASSMTGPRPLYGYTF.

The V gene is TRBV7-2, the J gene TRBJ2-7, with unresolved D. Trimming took 6 bases from V and 4 from J, leaving 28 bases between them. CDR3 size: 18 residues. CDR1 and CDR2 (germline): SGHTA, FQGNSA. The CDR3 spells CASRVDEVPFTQGYEQYF. CDR3 DNA sequence: TGTGCCAGCAGGGTAGACGAAGTCCCTTTTACGCAAGGGTACGAGCAGTACTTC.

V is TRBV12-3 or TRBV12-4 and J is TRBJ2-2; D gene uncertain. V was shortened by 3 bases and J by 3 bases, with 5 bases between the two germline ends. CDR3 length: 13 residues. The CDR3 bases are TGTGCCAGCAGTTTCCTACACACCGGGGAGCTGTTTTTT. Protein: CASSFLHTGELFF.

The V gene is TRBV7-2, the J gene TRBJ1-2; TRBD1 matches 10 bases. Trimming removed 4 bases from V and 6 bases from J; junction bases left unmatched: 5. The germline gives CDR1 SGHTA, CDR2 FQGNSA. This CDR3 is built from 14 residues. CDR3 nucleotides: TGTGCCAGCAGCTCTGACAGGGGGCGGGATGGCTACACCTTC. Its protein is CASSSDRGRDGYTF.

The chain has TRBV2 and TRBJ1-6, with 8 bases fitting TRBD1. The CDR3 is made up of 14 amino acids. V lost 8 bases to trimming and J lost 7 bases; unmatched junction nucleotides: 7. Per germline, CDR1 SNHLY and CDR2 FYNNEI. This chain's CDR3 is CASLQTGVNSPLHF. The CDR3 DNA is TGTGCCAGCCTCCAGACAGGGGTAAATTCACCCCTCCACTTT.

The chain carries TRBV6-1 and TRBJ1-5; D is unresolved. This CDR3 is built from 16 residues. Germline CDR1 is MNHNS and CDR2 is SASEGT. Trimming cost V 3 bases and J 3 bases, with 15 bases left between them. The CDR3 here is CASSDQRARHNQPQHF. The CDR3 DNA sequence: TGTGCCAGCAGTGACCAACGGGCCCGACACAATCAGCCCCAGCATTTT.

The rearrangement uses TRBV7-6 and TRBJ1-6, with D maybe TRBD1 (6 bases). There are 19 residues in the CDR3. The germline V and J ends were trimmed by 0 bases and 6 bases, with 21 bases remaining between them. CDR1 SGHVS and CDR2 FNYEAQ come from the germline V gene. CDR3 DNA sequence: TGTGCCAGCAGCTTAGCTCCCCCTTCTAGGGCAGGGGTTAATTCACCCCTCCACTTT. This gives the protein CASSLAPPSRAGVNSPLHF.

This clone was counted once. The V gene is TRBV3-1 (or the pseudogene TRBV3-2), the J gene TRBJ1-5, with D unresolved. CDR3 length: 14 residues. Trimming took off 4 bases at V and 6 bases at J, with 13 bases between the two ends. Germline V gives CDR1 LGHDT, CDR2 YNNKEL (reference sequence). CDR3 region: CASSPMPHGQPQHF. CDR3 nucleotide sequence: TGTGCCAGCAGCCCGATGCCCCACGGTCAGCCCCAGCATTTT.

J is TRBJ1-5 and V is TRBV5-6; the D is unclear. This CDR3 region has 13 residues. The germline V gene encodes CDR1 SGHDT and CDR2 YYEEEE. V lost 0 bases and J 6 bases, leaving 7 bases between the germline ends. CDR3 in amino acids: CASSLGDGQPQHF. CDR3 bases: TGTGCCAGCAGCTTGGGCGACGGTCAGCCCCAGCATTTT.

V gene TRBV14 combines with J gene TRBJ2-1; D unresolved. The CDR3 is made up of 13 amino acids. With 1 base removed from V and 8 bases from J, the gap between germline ends came to 9 bases. Germline loops: CDR1 SGHDN, CDR2 FVKESK. The CDR3 sequence is CASSQVARDEQFF. The CDR3 bases are TGTGCCAGCAGCCAAGTGGCAAGGGATGAGCAGTTCTTC.

The chain employs TRBV3-1 (or the pseudogene TRBV3-2) and TRBJ2-4; TRBD2 agrees at 16 bases. There are 20 residues in the CDR3. The germline V gene has CDR1 LGHDT and CDR2 YNNKEL (reference sequence). V was clipped by 4 bases and J by 7 bases; unmatched bases: 16. The CDR3 protein is CASSLPGLAGGPQVNNIQYF. In DNA, the CDR3 is TGTGCCAGCAGCCTCCCGGGACTAGCGGGAGGGCCCCAGGTGAATAACATTCAGTACTTC.

This sequence joins TRBV5-1 and TRBJ2-1; tentatively, D is TRBD2 (5 bases). The V gene's germline CDR1 is SGHRS and CDR2 YFSETQ. Trimming cost V 0 bases and J 2 bases, with 12 bases left between them. The CDR3 extends over 16 amino acids. CDR3 amino acids: CASSLDGRAAYNEQFF. CDR3 sequence (DNA): TGCGCCAGCAGCTTGGACGGGCGGGCTGCCTACAATGAGCAGTTCTTC.

This clone was seen a few times. The V and J genes are TRBV6-1 and TRBJ2-3; TRBD1 might be the D (6 bases). Per the germline V gene, CDR1 is MNHNS and CDR2 is SASEGT. CDR3 length equals 19 residues. Trimming removed 0 bases at V and 3 bases at J, with 22 bases between. DNA of the CDR3: TGTGCCAGCAGTGAAGCTGCTACCCGGGACACCGGGGTGACAGATACGCAGTATTTT. It translates to CASSEAATRDTGVTDTQYF.

The chain is built from TRBV11-1 and TRBJ2-1; 13 nucleotides line up with TRBD2. Germline CDR1 and CDR2: SGHAT and FQDESV (reference sequence). This CDR3 spans 15 amino acids. The junction had 7 bases not matched to a gene; V was cut back by 5 bases and J by 9 bases. CDR3 sequence reads: CASSTSTSGRIEQFF. The CDR3 DNA is TGTGCCAGCAGCACCTCGACTAGCGGGAGGATTGAGCAGTTCTTC.

This clone has a single count. The genes are TRBV6-7 and TRBJ2-3; no definite D call. Being an ORF, TRBV6-7 has a function that is uncertain. The CDR3 runs 10 residues. Trimming removed 8 bases from V and 3 bases from J, with 3 bases in between. The DNA for the CDR3 is TGTGCCAGCGAGACAGATACGCAGTATTTT. Translating it yields CASETDTQYF.

A few counts support this clone. The chain carries TRBV2 and TRBJ2-1, with D perhaps TRBD2 (5 bases). Trimming pared 5 bases from V and 8 bases from J, leaving 13 bases between. CDR1 is SNHLY, CDR2 FYNNEI, per germline. The CDR3 runs to 13 residues. CDR3 in DNA: TGTGCCAGCAGTTGGACTCAACGGGATGAGCAGTTCTTC. This encodes CASSWTQRDEQFF.

The CDR3 DNA is TGTGCCACCAGTGATTCAGGGCGACTAGCCGCTCCTAATGAGCAGTTCTTC. It yields the protein CATSDSGRLAAPNEQFF. J is TRBJ2-1 and V is TRBV24-1; 7 nucleotides line up with TRBD2. Germline values: CDR1 KGHDR, CDR2 SFDVKD. Trimming cost V 2 bases and J 7 bases; bases outside gene matches: 13. The CDR3 consists of 17 residues.

The chain employs TRBV6-5 and TRBJ2-7, with D maybe TRBD1 (6 bases). The CDR3 extends over 14 amino acids. V was clipped by 7 bases and J by 4 bases, with 17 bases between them. Germline-derived CDR1 and CDR2 are MNHEY and SVGAGI. The DNA of the CDR3 is TGTGCCAGCACCTCGCGTGGGGGCGGATACGAGCAGTACTTC. Protein product: CASTSRGGGYEQYF.